This record concerns one T cell receptor (beta chain) sequence. The antigen remains unidentified. These data belong to a study of Ad26.COV2.S vaccination and SARS-CoV-2 variants. Across the whole study: Each vaccinee took Ad26.COV2.S intramuscularly, once or twice 56 days apart. General study findings and limits: Reported post-vaccination CD8+ and CD4+ T cell responses to spike showed substantial breadth. Analytic work on TCR breadth and depth might have understated the full extent of total T cell responses.

TCRdb's copy holds only in-frame clones and misses some; the assay was immunoSEQ multiplex PCR. The profile shows roughly 400,000 clones, approximately 92% of them singletons. The V and J ends lost 5 bases and 2 bases respectively, with 24 bases between them. The CDR3 contains 18 residues. CDR1 LNHDA and CDR2 SQIVND come from the germline V gene (reference sequence). Stated treatment: around 19 received Ad26.COV2.S at low or high dose, single or two shots; about 5 received placebo; per-sample allocation not given. Samples analyzed were those drawn on day 63 after the first vaccine or placebo injection. Ad26.COV2.S expressed prefusion-stabilized spike from the original Wuhan strain.

The specimen comprised peripheral blood, sampled in a trial of Ad26.COV2.S vaccine versus placebo. The sequence came from a person aged 18-60 years who received the Ad26.COV2.S COVID-19 vaccine or a placebo. V is TRBV19 and J is TRBJ1-2; D gene ambiguous. In nucleotides, the CDR3 is TGTGCCAGTAGTGGGTTTTCAGGACGGAGAACTCAGAACTATGGCTACACCTTC. Translating it yields CASSGFSGRRTQNYGYTF.